Listed below are T cell receptor beta chains from one sample, sequenced in a study of cytomegalovirus exposure and HLA in healthy donors. Assay used: immunoSEQ multiplex PCR; TCRdb lists only in-frame clones, some missing. The sample holds 200,000 or so clones, just under 80% seen once. Sequenced: PBMCs. The receptor set was obtained from a woman under 40 in good health and CMV-seropositive. Each CDR3 is given with its conserved first and last residue. The size entry is marked missing in some rows and otherwise reads once, few, many or a size class.

size: NA
V: TRBV25-1
CDR3: CASSEPGGASEKLFF

size: NA
V: TRBV4-3
CDR3: CASSHQVNSNQPQHF

size: NA
V: TRBV2
CDR3: CASSDTGRNSYEQYF

size: NA
V: TRBV5-6
CDR3: CASSSLLEEVGNQPQHF

size: NA
V: TRBV2
CDR3: CASSEGGPPNTEAFF

size: NA
V: TRBV4-3
CDR3: CASSQAGGYQPQHF

size: NA
V: TRBV5-5
CDR3: CASSFIPTGLRTGEQYF

size: NA
V: TRBV7-2
CDR3: CASSLELVGTTSTDTQYF

size: NA
V: TRBV7-9
CDR3: CATPYLYGYTF

size: NA
V: TRBV5-1
CDR3: CASSLVSGPQETQYF

size: NA
V: TRBV9
CDR3: CASSLLGGVEQFF

size: NA
V: TRBV7-8
CDR3: CASSLDGGDSTDTQYF

size: NA
V: TRBV7-8
CDR3: CASSSITTGGAEAFF

size: NA
V: TRBV5-1
CDR3: CASTVQGGYTEAFF

size: NA
V: TRBV5-6
CDR3: CASSLGTRGDTEAFF

size: NA
V: TRBV27
CDR3: CASKETGLARGYTF

size: few
V: TRBV7-9
CDR3: CASSNPDGTGELFF

size: NA
V: TRBV5-4
CDR3: CASSLIGGQGYYGYTF

size: NA
V: TRBV25-1
CDR3: CASSDRLMDTQYF

size: NA
V: TRBV6-5
CDR3: CASSSQGQGRHGYTF

size: few
V: TRBV20-1
CDR3: CSAFDKGEQYF

size: NA
V: TRBV6-5
CDR3: CASSYSGRAQPQHF

size: NA
V: TRBV11-3
CDR3: CASSEGVFGSPDLETQYF

size: few
V: TRBV19
CDR3: CASTSTRAGELFF

size: NA
V: TRBV7-6
CDR3: CASSNAVLGQSRELFF

size: NA
V: TRBV4-2
CDR3: CASSPQSGVADTQYF

size: NA
V: TRBV19
CDR3: CASSIRLAGDEQYF

size: NA
V: TRBV2
CDR3: CASSVMGREKLFF

size: NA
V: TRBV7-6
CDR3: CASSLEEQGVSKLRLFF

size: NA
V: TRBV5-1
CDR3: CASMGVGSGPARHPTGELFF

size: NA
V: TRBV28
CDR3: CASRIQNTNSPLHF

size: NA
V: TRBV4-1
CDR3: CASSQALRAGTDTQYF

size: NA
V: TRBV11-2
CDR3: CASIRTGGGNTIYF

size: NA
V: TRBV5-4
CDR3: CASSRPGGERNIQYF

size: NA
V: TRBV28
CDR3: CAALGTVNTGELFF